The TCR beta chain described here comes from a study of blood T cells in healthy people across ages. With 0 bases clipped from V and 5 bases from J, the junction kept 6 bases outside the gene matches. The CDR3 contains 16 residues. The V gene's germline CDR1 is LNHNV and CDR2 YYDKDF (reference sequence). In its sample, this clonotype was seen a few times. Together with a sample-barcoded 5' primer, a J-beta primer mix was included in a second PCR lasting roughly 6 to 12 cycles. In TCRdb, the 5' RACE reads were re-called with MiXCR into one record per CDR3 protein. The sample includes approximately 800,000 distinct CDR3 sequences, around a quarter of them seen just once. These data also formed part of another study, on T cells of mothers and their children. That paper states: A few healthy Caucasian mothers and their six children donated. Each 15 ul cDNA reaction used approximately 1.5 ug RNA; all RNA was used. Persisting microchimeric T cell clones went undetected.

Sequenced sample: blood. The clonotype was recovered from a boy under 18 in good health. The chain links TRBV15 to TRBJ2-2; 7 nucleotides line up with TRBD1. This CDR3 reads CATSRDRQGRTGELFF. The CDR3 coding sequence is TGTGCCACCAGCAGAGATAGACAGGGTCGGACCGGGGAGCTGTTTTTT. Full variable domain (rest looked up from reference TRBV15 and TRBJ2-2): DAMVIQNPRYQVTQFGKPVTLSCSQTLNHNVMYWYQQKSSQAPKLLFHYYDKDFNNEADTPDNFQSRRPNTSFCFLDIRSPGLGDTAMYLCATSRDRQGRTGELFFGEGSRLTVL.